A selection of T cell receptor beta chains follows, all from one sample in a study of PD-L1 blockade in urothelial cancer. Assay: immunoSEQ multiplex PCR; the TCRdb copy retains only in-frame clones and omits some. Of 45,000 to 60,000 clones in the sample, over 70% were seen once. Sequenced material: PBMCs, taken around atezolizumab (anti-PD-L1) treatment. These receptors were taken from a man aged 35 to 55 with urothelial cancer. CDR3s include the opening cysteine and the closing phenylalanine or tryptophan. D genes are given only for firm matches. Clone size, where shown, is once, few, many, or a class for clones that have expanded.

v_gene	d_gene	abundance	j_gene	CDR3nt	CDR3aa
TRBV11-3	TRBD1	.	TRBJ2-5	TGTGCCAGCAGCTTAGGGGACAGTTCAGAAGAGACCCAGTACTTC	CASSLGDSSEETQYF
TRBV30	TRBD1	.	TRBJ1-2	TGTGCCTGGGCTGACAGGGTATCCAGCGGCTACACCTTC	CAWADRVSSGYTF
TRBV28	.	.	TRBJ1-3	TGTGCCAGCAGTGCCTGGACAGTGAACTCTGGAAACACCATATATTTT	CASSAWTVNSGNTIYF
TRBV4-2	TRBD2	.	TRBJ2-7	TGTGCCAGCAGCCCCCCCAACAGCGGGAGTTACGAGCAGTACTTC	CASSPPNSGSYEQYF
TRBV5-1	.	.	TRBJ1-1	TGCGCCAGCAGCGCATATGGGGGGTACACTGAAGCTTTCTTT	CASSAYGGYTEAFF
TRBV11-2	TRBD2	.	TRBJ2-3	TGTGCCAGCAGCTTAGAGGCAGGGACTAGCACTGCAGATACGCAGTATTTT	CASSLEAGTSTADTQYF
TRBV7-9	TRBD2	.	TRBJ2-3	TGTGCCAGCAGCCTTGGACTAGCTTTAGATACGCAGTATTTT	CASSLGLALDTQYF
TRBV6-5	TRBD1	.	TRBJ2-1	TGTGCCAGCCGGGACAGGGGGAAATACAATGAGCAGTTCTTC	CASRDRGKYNEQFF
TRBV5-6	.	.	TRBJ2-2	TGTGCCAGCCGCCGGGACTCGCTGCACACCGGGGAGCTGTTTTTT	CASRRDSLHTGELFF
TRBV30	.	.	TRBJ2-7	TGTGCCTGGGACCGGGACACCACGACGGACGAGCAGTACTTC	CAWDRDTTTDEQYF
TRBV9	.	.	TRBJ2-1	TGTGCCAGCAGCGTAGCTTCAAAGAGACTGTACAATGAGCAGTTCTTC	CASSVASKRLYNEQFF
TRBV28	TRBD2	.	TRBJ2-1	TGTGCCAGCCGGAGCGGGAGGATACCGACCTTACACGATGAGCAGTTCTTC	CASRSGRIPTLHDEQFF
TRBV9	TRBD2	.	TRBJ2-7	TGTGCCAGCAGTTTCGGGACTAGCAGATCGTACGAGCAGTACTTC	CASSFGTSRSYEQYF
TRBV5-4	.	.	TRBJ2-1	TGTGCCAGCAGCTTGGGGGCATCGGATGAGCAGTTCTTC	CASSLGASDEQFF
TRBV25-1	.	.	TRBJ2-7	TGTGCCAGCAGTGCCCCGGTGGTGGACGAGCAGTACTTC	CASSAPVVDEQYF
TRBV18	.	.	TRBJ2-2	TGTGCCAGCTCACCGGGACTCACCGGGGAGCTGTTTTTT	CASSPGLTGELFF
TRBV5-5	TRBD2	.	TRBJ2-1	TGTGCCAGCAGCCATCTAGCGGGAGGCCAGAGCTCCTACAATGAGCAGTTCTTC	CASSHLAGGQSSYNEQFF
TRBV5-1	.	once	TRBJ2-1	TGCGCCAGCAGCCTTCAGGGGACCTCGAGCTCCTACAATGAGCAGTTCTTC	CASSLQGTSSSYNEQFF
TRBV5-4	.	.	TRBJ2-7	TGTGCCAGCAGCACCGGGTCCTCCTACGAGCAGTACTTC	CASSTGSSYEQYF
TRBV7-6	TRBD1	.	TRBJ1-1	TGTGCCAGCAGCCTAGACAGGGAGGGGACTGAAGCTTTCTTT	CASSLDREGTEAFF
TRBV4-1	.	.	TRBJ1-2	TGCGCCAGCAGCCAAGAGGCGGGTTCATTTACTCCTTATGGCTACACCTTC	CASSQEAGSFTPYGYTF
TRBV7-9	TRBD1	.	TRBJ2-7	TGTGCCAGCAGCCGAGACAGGGAAGGCCCCTACGAGCAGTACTTC	CASSRDREGPYEQYF
TRBV28	.	.	TRBJ1-5	TGTGCCAGCAGCAACCCTACAGGGACAAAAAATCAGCCCCAGCATTTT	CASSNPTGTKNQPQHF
TRBV5-1	.	.	TRBJ2-5	TGCGCCAGCAGCTCCGGAGCAGCGTCACCAGAGACCCAGTACTTC	CASSSGAASPETQYF